This T cell receptor (beta chain) was captured in a study of Tregs in tolerant kidney transplant recipients. Whole-study context: Mixed chimerism was transient after nonmyeloablative marrow transplants from related graft donors.

General study points: Donor-specific Treg expansion exceeded global Treg expansion in tolerant patients, suggesting antigen drive.

As regards this clone: Its specificity is not known.

With 4 bases removed from V and 5 bases from J, the gap between germline ends came to 14 bases. The germline gives CDR1 MNHEY, CDR2 SVGAGI. CDR3 length equals 15 residues. The protocol was immunoSEQ multiplex PCR, while the TCRdb copy is restricted to in-frame clones and leaves out a portion. The data show 98,000 or so clones, roughly 90% seen once. This sequence originates from a human donor who received a combined kidney and bone marrow transplant. The chain is built from TRBV6-5 and TRBJ2-2; a weak D match, TRBD2 (6 bases). Sequencing used CD4+ T cells from blood, obtained before the transplant. CDR3 DNA sequence: TGTGCCAGCAGTTGGACCTCCGGGACTACCGGGGAGCTGTTTTTT. This encodes CASSWTSGTTGELFF.